What follows are 18 T cell receptor beta chains derived from one specimen sequenced in a study of OX40 agonist ivuxolimab in advanced cancers. The method was immunoSEQ multiplex PCR; TCRdb's version includes in-frame clones alone and lacks a portion of them. The table records around 80,000 clones, roughly 86% of them present only once. Sequences were derived from CD4+ or CD8+ T cells sorted from blood, sampled in a trial of the OX40 agonist ivuxolimab. The source is an adult with an advanced solid tumor such as melanoma, head and neck, liver or kidney cancer.

The chain carries TRBV18 and TRBJ2-7, with a weak D call TRBD2 (6 bases). This CDR3 spans 13 amino acids. V was cut by 6 bases and J by 3 bases, with 12 bases left in between. In germline, CDR1 is KGHSH, CDR2 LQKENI. The CDR3 region has the DNA TGTGCCAGCTCGGGGGGACTGGACTACGAGCAGTACGTC. Amino acids: CASSGGLDYEQYV.

The rearrangement joins TRBV7-2 to TRBJ1-5, with 10 positions matching TRBD1. The germline V gene encodes CDR1 SGHTA and CDR2 FQGNSA. CDR3 length: 14 residues. V shed 5 bases, J shed 7 bases, and the junction held 5 bases outside the gene matches. In DNA, the CDR3 is TGTGCCAGCAGCCCGACAGGGGGCGGACAGCCCCAGCATTTT. Translated: CASSPTGGGQPQHF.

V is TRBV29-1 and J is TRBJ2-1, with 10 bases that match TRBD2. Per the germline V gene, CDR1 is SQVTM and CDR2 is ANQGSEA. CDR3 length: 14 amino acids. V lost 6 bases to trimming and J lost 14 bases; unmatched junction nucleotides: 16. The CDR3 DNA is TGCAGCGTCGCCGAGGCTAGCGGGGGATCCCGGGAGTTCTTC. It specifies CSVAEASGGSREFF.

CDR3 loop: CASSPGGYGYTF. In DNA, the CDR3 is TGTGCCAGCAGCCCTGGGGGGTATGGCTACACCTTC. V and J are TRBV7-2 and TRBJ1-2; perhaps TRBD1 as D (5 bases). This CDR3 spans 12 amino acids. Germline V lookup: CDR1 SGHTA, CDR2 FQGNSA. Trimming cost V 5 bases and J 5 bases, with 9 bases left between them.

CDR3 bases: TGTGCCAGCAGCCCTCGACAGGGGTCCGGAGAGACCCAGTACTTC. Amino acids: CASSPRQGSGETQYF. The chain combines TRBV7-2 with TRBJ2-5; 8 bases are shared with TRBD1. CDR1 and CDR2 (germline): SGHTA, FQGNSA. The junction had 9 bases not matched to a gene; V was cut back by 5 bases and J by 4 bases. The CDR3 sequence is 15 residues long.

The chain links TRBV28 to TRBJ1-1, with unresolved D. V lost 1 base to trimming and J lost 5 bases, with 11 bases between them. This CDR3 is built from 14 residues. The germline gives CDR1 MDHEN, CDR2 SYDVKM. The CDR3 sequence is CASSLSRRETEAFF. The CDR3 DNA reads TGTGCCAGCAGTTTATCTAGGAGGGAAACTGAAGCTTTCTTT.

The chain couples TRBV2 to TRBJ2-5, with 11 bases lining up with TRBD1. The CDR3 contains 15 residues. The germline CDR1 and CDR2 sequences are SNHLY and FYNNEI. Trimming cost V 6 bases and J 3 bases; bases outside gene matches: 6. CDR3 nucleotide sequence: TGTGCCAGCAGGCCCCGGACAGGGGGCGAAGAGACCCAGTACTTC. Translated, it gives CASRPRTGGEETQYF.

The rearrangement uses TRBV4-1 and TRBJ1-2; D is perhaps TRBD1 (5 bases). The CDR3 consists of 17 residues. Germline V lookup: CDR1 MGHRA, CDR2 YSYEKL. The V and J ends lost 1 base and 4 bases respectively, with 19 bases between them. CDR3: CASSQVGLGEGVYGYTF. The CDR3 DNA follows: TGCGCCAGCAGCCAAGTGGGTCTGGGGGAAGGGGTCTATGGCTACACCTTC.

The chain uses TRBV10-3 and TRBJ2-4, with 8 nucleotides matching TRBD2. The trim removed 0 bases at V and 3 bases at J, leaving 7 bases unmatched. Looked up from germline, CDR1 is ENHRY and CDR2 is SYGVKD. CDR3 length: 17 amino acids. This CDR3 reads CAISESLAGSGKNIQYF. The DNA of the CDR3 is TGTGCCATCAGTGAGTCTTTAGCGGGGTCAGGCAAAAACATTCAGTACTTC.

This rearrangement joins TRBV2 to TRBJ2-2; D is unclear. This CDR3 contains 15 residues. Germline V gene sequence: CDR1 SNHLY, CDR2 FYNNEI. Trimming removed 3 bases at V and 2 bases at J, with 10 bases between. CDR3 DNA sequence: TGTGCCAGCAGTGAGGAGAATCTTAACACCGGGGAGCTGTTTTTT. It specifies CASSEENLNTGELFF. Looking up the rest from reference TRBV2 and TRBJ2-2 gives the full variable domain: EPEVTQTPSHQVTQMGQEVILRCVPISNHLYFYWYRQILGQKVEFLVSFYNNEISEKSEIFDDQFSVERPDGSNFTLKIRSTKLEDSAMYFCASSEENLNTGELFFGEGSRLTVL.

J is TRBJ2-7 and V is TRBV29-1; D is perhaps TRBD1 (6 bases). Germline values: CDR1 SQVTM, CDR2 ANQGSEA. Trimming pared 1 base from V and 2 bases from J, leaving 6 bases between. There are 12 residues in the CDR3. For the CDR3, the DNA is TGCAGCGTTGAAGGGGACACCTACGAGCAGTACTTC. Translation gives CSVEGDTYEQYF.

Notes on this clone: A clone one base away is much larger, so this may be a read error. This chain uses TRBV7-7 with TRBJ1-1, with D unresolved. Germline-derived CDR1 and CDR2 are SSHAT and FNYEAQ (reference sequence). This CDR3 spans 13 amino acids. The ends were cut back, 2 bases at V and 1 base at J, with 5 bases in the middle. CDR3 nucleotides: TGTGCCAGCAGCTTACAGGAGAACACTGAAGCTTTCTTT. Residues: CASSLQENTEAFF.

The chain combines TRBV18 with TRBJ1-1, with 8 bases identical to TRBD1. CDR3 length: 13 amino acids. CDR1 and CDR2 (germline): KGHSH, LQKENI. V lost 4 bases to trimming and J lost 7 bases; unmatched junction nucleotides: 5. The CDR3 nucleotides are TGTGCCAGCTCACTGGACAGGGAGATTGAAGCTTTCTTT. Encoded protein: CASSLDREIEAFF.

The V gene is TRBV5-4, the J gene TRBJ2-1, with D hard to call. Germline CDR1 is SGHNT and CDR2 is YYREEE (reference sequence). CDR3 length: 15 residues. Trimming stripped 5 bases from V and 0 bases from J, with 12 bases between. CDR3 loop: CASRNSDLSYNEQFF. The CDR3 DNA is TGTGCCAGCAGAAATTCCGACCTCTCCTACAATGAGCAGTTCTTC.

The chain is built from TRBV27 and TRBJ1-5; unclear D gene. This CDR3 has 13 residues. The ends were cut back, 6 bases at V and 6 bases at J, with 12 bases in the middle. From germline, CDR1 is MNHEY and CDR2 SMNVEV (reference sequence). This CDR3 reads CASRLEEFQPQHF. CDR3 in DNA: TGTGCCAGCAGATTAGAAGAATTTCAGCCCCAGCATTTT.

Turning to this clone: Germline and junction disagree at one end, which may indicate a read error. The chain joins TRBV9 to TRBJ2-5, with D uncertain. Germline V gives CDR1 SGDLS, CDR2 YYNGEE. This CDR3 comprises 15 residues. The CDR3 DNA is TGTGCCAGCAGCCCCCCCTTGGGATCCCAAGGGACCCAGTACTTC. Encoded protein: CASSPPLGSQGTQYF. The whole variable domain, filled in from reference TRBV9 and TRBJ2-5, reads DSGVTQTPKHLITATGQRVTLRCSPRSGDLSVYWYQQSLDQGLQFLIQYYNGEERAKGNILERFSAQQFPDLHSELNLSSLELGDSALYFCASSPPLGSQGTQYFGPGTRLLVL.

This sequence joins TRBV7-4 and TRBJ2-7, with 10 positions matching TRBD1. CDR1 and CDR2 from the germline V gene are SGHVT and SQSDAQ. CDR3 size: 13 residues. V lost 1 base, J lost 10 bases, and 4 bases stayed unmatched. CDR3 sequence reads: CASSLGTGGEQYF. For the CDR3, the DNA is TGTGCCAGCAGCTTAGGGACAGGGGGAGAACAGTACTTC.

The rearrangement links TRBV5-6 to TRBJ1-2, with a possible D match to TRBD1 (5 bases). The CDR3 loop spans 13 amino acids. The germline V gene encodes CDR1 SGHDT and CDR2 YYEEEE. With 1 base removed from V and 4 bases from J, the gap between germline ends came to 8 bases. The CDR3 loop reads CASSLLRAYGYTF. In DNA form, the CDR3 reads TGTGCCAGCAGCTTGCTCAGGGCCTATGGCTACACCTTC.